This entry features one T cell receptor beta chain sequence. Its specificity is not known. The sample originates from a study of early T cells in non-severe SARS-CoV-2 infection. Study as a whole: Unpaired chains resulted from sequencing bulk RNA of unsorted whole blood.

Study-wide findings and caveats: Sequences matched to VDJdb favored anti-spike CD8 responses, while private and CD4 specificities were missed.

Individual cDNA molecules each received unique molecular identifiers attached to them. MiXCR, run by TCRdb on the 5' RACE reads, gives a single entry per CDR3 protein. The table records 57,000 or so distinct CDR3 sequences, roughly 13% of them present only once. The length of the CDR3 is 13 residues. V was pared by 2 bases and J by 5 bases, with 7 bases between. Germline values: CDR1 SGHDT, CDR2 YYEEEE. The chain uses TRBV5-6 and TRBJ2-2; unclear D gene. The clonotype originates from an adult who was a healthcare worker with PCR-confirmed SARS-CoV-2 infection or an uninfected control (not recorded which). The sample comprised whole blood. The CDR3 region is CASSFGFTGELFF. The DNA of the CDR3 is TGTGCCAGCAGCTTTGGGTTTACCGGGGAGCTGTTTTTT.